This record concerns one TCR beta chain sequence. Its specificity is unknown. The data were taken from a study of shared clonotypes between healthy human individuals. Overall study findings and caveats: Generally, naive subsets came out with larger estimated richness than memory subsets. Against clonotypes common to all four donors, non-shared ones had lower generation probabilities. Among four donors, approximately 5% of naive CD4 clonotypes were found in common.

CDR3 size: 17 residues. Germline CDR1 LGHNA, CDR2 YSLEER. Trimming removed 0 bases at V and 2 bases at J, with 15 bases between. Here immunoSEQ multiplex PCR was the method, and the copy in TCRdb shows in-frame clones only, minus some. In the table there are roughly 2 million clones, 95% of which are singletons. Sequences were obtained from naive CD4+ T cells sorted from blood. Subset described: CD45RA+ positively selected. This chain connects TRBV4-3 to TRBJ2-3, with D unresolved. This TCR was sampled from a young man in good health. In DNA form, the CDR3 reads TGCGCCAGCAGCCAAGAGGCTAGTTTCCCCATCACAGATACGCAGTATTTT. Translating gives CASSQEASFPITDTQYF.